These T cell receptor beta chains were read from a single sample in a study of beta chain features in type 1 diabetes. The method was immunoSEQ multiplex PCR; TCRdb's version includes in-frame clones alone and lacks a portion of them. The repertoire holds 160,000 or so clones, with 11% as singletons. The sample taken for sequencing was central memory CD4+ T cells from blood. These receptors originate from a man aged 18 to 29 in good health. Both conserved end residues are part of each CDR3. D genes are given only for firm matches. Clone size is not always given. Where it is, it says once, few, many or a class for expanded clones.

-	-	TRBV18	TRBJ2-4	TGTGCCAGCTCACCTTTTTGGGAGGCCAAAAACATTCAGTACTTC	CASSPFWEAKNIQYF
many	-	TRBV4-1	TRBJ2-3	TGCGCCAGCAGCCAAGGTACAGGGATTAGCACAGATACGCAGTATTTT	CASSQGTGISTDTQYF
few	-	TRBV21-1	TRBJ2-1	TGTGCCAGCAGCAAAGTGGACCTTACGGGTCCTGGACGTGGACCCTCAAACAATGAGCAGTTCTTC	CASSKVDLTGPGRGPSNNEQFF
many	-	TRBV7-3	TRBJ1-3	TGTGCCAGCAGCTCGGGACTGTACTCTGGAAACACCATATATTTT	CASSSGLYSGNTIYF
few	-	TRBV7-2	TRBJ2-5	TGTGCCAGCAGCCGAACAATGGACTCGCGGGAGACCCAGTACTTC	CASSRTMDSRETQYF
few	TRBD2	TRBV28	TRBJ2-3	TGTGCCAGCAGTCCTTCCGGGGAAGCGGGACCTTCGTATACGCAGTATTTT	CASSPSGEAGPSYTQYF
-	-	TRBV10-3	TRBJ2-1	TGTGCCATCAGTGATCAAGGGAAATATGAGCAGTTCTTC	CAISDQGKYEQFF
-	-	TRBV5-1	TRBJ2-7	TGCGCCAGCAGCTTGGGTTCCCGCAGGGTTGACGAGCAGTACTTC	CASSLGSRRVDEQYF
few	TRBD1	TRBV10-3	TRBJ1-2	TGTGCCATCAGGCGGGACAGGGTTCCCCCCGGGAATGGCTACACCTTC	CAIRRDRVPPGNGYTF
few	-	TRBV25-1	TRBJ2-5	TGTGCCAGCAGTGTGGGGGAGACCCAGTACTTC	CASSVGETQYF
few	-	TRBV7-9	TRBJ2-7	TGTGCCATATCTACGGGAGCCTACGAGCAGTACTTC	CAISTGAYEQYF
few	-	TRBV21-1	TRBJ2-1	TGTGCCAGCACCCGAGAGCGGGGGGGCGTCAATGAGCAGTTCTTC	CASTRERGGVNEQFF
few	TRBD1	TRBV28	TRBJ2-2	TGTGCCAGCAGTTTGTCCCCGTACAGGGGGAACACCGGGGAGCTGTTTTTT	CASSLSPYRGNTGELFF
many	-	TRBV6-1	TRBJ1-5	TGTGCCAGTGTGGCCAATTACGGGGGAGATCAGCCCCAGCATTTT	CASVANYGGDQPQHF
-	-	TRBV5-1	TRBJ1-3	TGCGCCAGCAGCTTGGCCTATGGCGGGAGCTCTGGAAACACCATATATTTT	CASSLAYGGSSGNTIYF
many	TRBD2	TRBV5-1	TRBJ2-1	TGCGCCAGCAGCCCACTCGGACTAGCGGCCCCCAATGAGCAGTTCTTC	CASSPLGLAAPNEQFF
-	-	TRBV11-1	TRBJ2-6	TGTGCCAGCAGCTCCGATAATGGGGCCAACGTCCTGACTTTC	CASSSDNGANVLTF
-	-	TRBV30	TRBJ1-5	TGTGCCTGGAGTCAGAATCTGGGCAATCAGCCCCAGCATTTT	CAWSQNLGNQPQHF
-	-	TRBV7-2	TRBJ2-7	TGTGCCAGCAGCCCAAACGGCGCCTACGAGCAGTACTTC	CASSPNGAYEQYF
-	-	TRBV7-2	TRBJ2-5	TGTGCCAGCAGCTTATTTGAAGAGACCCAGTACTTC	CASSLFEETQYF
-	-	TRBV29-1	TRBJ2-6	TGCAGCGTTGACCAGCCCTCTGGGGCCAACGTCCTGACTTTC	CSVDQPSGANVLTF
many	-	TRBV7-9	TRBJ2-5	TGTGCCAGCAGCAACGAGGAGACCCAGTACTTC	CASSNEETQYF
-	-	TRBV9	TRBJ2-7	TGTGCCAGCAGCGTAGCGCTTAGCCACGACGTCAGTCGCGAGCAGTACTTC	CASSVALSHDVSREQYF
few	-	TRBV4-2	TRBJ2-7	TGTGCCAGCAGCCAAGATTTAGTCCGCTCCTACGAGCAGTACTTC	CASSQDLVRSYEQYF
-	-	TRBV18	TRBJ1-2	TGTGCCAGCTCACCAGATGGGGCAACTTACTATGGCTACACCTTC	CASSPDGATYYGYTF
many	-	TRBV19	TRBJ1-1	TGTGCCAGTAGTAGACAGGTCTACACTGAAGCTTTCTTT	CASSRQVYTEAFF
few	-	TRBV28	TRBJ2-7	TGTGCCAGCAGTTTATGGGACACCCATTACGAGCAGTACTTC	CASSLWDTHYEQYF
few	-	TRBV5-1	TRBJ2-3	TGCGCCAGCGTCAACAGGGTCACAGATACGCAGTATTTT	CASVNRVTDTQYF
-	TRBD1	TRBV7-2	TRBJ1-4	TGTGCCAGCAGCTTAAGACAGGGGGCGAATAATGAAAAACTGTTTTTT	CASSLRQGANNEKLFF
-	TRBD2	TRBV25-1	TRBJ2-5	TGTGCCAGCAGTCTAGCGGGACCAGAGACCCAGTACTTC	CASSLAGPETQYF
-	-	TRBV4-2	TRBJ2-2	TGTGCCAGCAGCCAAGCGACCCAGGATCTGGGGATTGGCACCGGGGAGCTGTTTTTT	CASSQATQDLGIGTGELFF
few	TRBD1	TRBV7-3	TRBJ2-7	TGTGCCAGCAGCTTACTCGGGACAGGGAACGACGAGCAGTACTTC	CASSLLGTGNDEQYF
few	TRBD1	TRBV5-8	TRBJ2-5	TGTGCCAGCAGCTTTAGGACAGGGGGCTTGGAGACCCAGTACTTC	CASSFRTGGLETQYF
few	-	TRBV5-1	TRBJ1-1	TGCGCCAGCAGTCAGGGGAACATGAACACTGAAGCTTTCTTT	CASSQGNMNTEAFF
-	-	TRBV14	TRBJ1-1	TGTGCCAGCAGCCACTTGAGCACTGAAGCTTTCTTT	CASSHLSTEAFF
-	TRBD2	TRBV27	TRBJ2-1	TGTGCCAGCAGTTCTGGACTTTCTAAGCGGGAGGTGGGCAATGAGCAGTTCTTC	CASSSGLSKREVGNEQFF
few	-	TRBV4-2	TRBJ1-1	TGTGCCAGCAGGACATTAACTCCGCGGGGGCTTAACACTGAAGCTTTCTTT	CASRTLTPRGLNTEAFF
-	TRBD1	TRBV4-3	TRBJ2-4	TGCGCCAGCAGCCAAGATGTCTTCAGACAGGGGTTAGACATTCAGTACTTC	CASSQDVFRQGLDIQYF
few	TRBD2	TRBV2	TRBJ2-5	TGTGCCAGCAGAACGACTAGCGGGGGGGCCCGGGAGACCCAGTACTTC	CASRTTSGGARETQYF
-	TRBD1	TRBV23-1	TRBJ2-7	TGCGCCAGCAGTCATTTTGACAGGGTTTTGGACGAGCAGTACTTC	CASSHFDRVLDEQYF
few	TRBD1	TRBV7-9	TRBJ1-1	TGTGCCAGCAGCTCGGGACAGAGGACTGAAGCTTTCTTT	CASSSGQRTEAFF
-	-	TRBV10-3	TRBJ2-2	TGTGCCATCAGAACAGTCGACACCGGGGAGCTGTTTTTT	CAIRTVDTGELFF
-	TRBD2	TRBV18	TRBJ2-5	TGTGCCAGCTCACCAGCGGGGGAGCAGTACTTC	CASSPAGEQYF
few	TRBD2	TRBV18	TRBJ2-1	TGTGCCAGCTCATTCACGAGACTAGCGGGAAACAATGAGCAGTTCTTC	CASSFTRLAGNNEQFF